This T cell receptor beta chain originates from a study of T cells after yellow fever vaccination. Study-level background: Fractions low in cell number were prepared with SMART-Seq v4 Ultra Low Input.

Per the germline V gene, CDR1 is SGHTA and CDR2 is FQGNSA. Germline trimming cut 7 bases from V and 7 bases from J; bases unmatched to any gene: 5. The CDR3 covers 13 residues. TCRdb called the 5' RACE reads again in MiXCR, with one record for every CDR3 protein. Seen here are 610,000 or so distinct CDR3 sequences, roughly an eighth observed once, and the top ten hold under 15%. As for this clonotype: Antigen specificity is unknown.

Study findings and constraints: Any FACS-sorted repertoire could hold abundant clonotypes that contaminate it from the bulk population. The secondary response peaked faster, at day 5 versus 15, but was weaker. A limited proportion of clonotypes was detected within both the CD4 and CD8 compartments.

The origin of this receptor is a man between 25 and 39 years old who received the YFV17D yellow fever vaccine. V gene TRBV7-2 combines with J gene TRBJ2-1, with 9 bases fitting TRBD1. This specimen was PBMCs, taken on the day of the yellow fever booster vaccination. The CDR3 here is CASMLQGANEQFF. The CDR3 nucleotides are TGTGCCAGCATGCTACAGGGGGCAAATGAGCAGTTCTTC.